This section outlines one T cell receptor (beta chain) sequence together with its context. Its binding antigen is unknown. No base-level quality is on record; no much larger clone is a single base apart. The immunoSEQ Assay was the method used to sequence TCRbeta CDR3 regions. After extraction, genomic DNA underwent amplification by bias-controlled multiplex PCR, followed by high-throughput sequencing. For the original study's pipeline: Collapsing and filtering of sequences were performed to quantify the absolute abundance of each unique TCRbeta CDR3 region. T cell fraction was estimated by normalizing TCRbeta template counts to usable DNA, which was measured by amplifying reference genes present in all nucleated cells. Repertoire TCRs were annotated as SARS-CoV-2-specific when V gene, CDR3 amino acid sequence and J gene were exactly matched to a known reactive TCR set. MIRA supplied the reference SARS-CoV-2 TCR set, which was filtered for enrichment in COVID-19-positive ImmuneCODE repertoires so that public or cross-reactive TCRs were removed. Using the MIRA antigens, annotated TCRs were further analysed by specific ORF or by position within an ORF. Breadth was defined as annotated unique rearrangements over total unique productive rearrangements; depth was the summed frequency of those rearrangements. Group comparisons of TCR breadth used two-sided Wilcoxon rank-sum tests. TCRdb provides this immuneACCESS table in a form limited to in-frame rearrangements. Some clones are lacking; in checked studies, under half of them reflect an unresolved V gene, and why the rest are absent is not known. V and J calls and clone size come straight from that table; D and trimming were deduced from the DNA. This sample comprises 300,000 to 450,000 clones, 80% to 90% of them detected only once. The ten largest clones represent roughly 3.3% of the sample.

This record comes from a study of Ad26.COV2.S vaccination and SARS-CoV-2 variants (dated by TCRdb to about 2021). In the study overall: Donors in the vaccine arm were drawn from COV1001, a phase I-IIa trial of Ad26.COV2.S in healthy adults that was multicentre, randomized, double-blind and placebo-controlled. Ad26.COV2.S was given intramuscularly at 5x10^10 or 1x10^11 viral particles, as a single shot or as two shots 56 days apart. TCRbeta repertoire sequencing served as the tool for gauging how specific and how broad the SARS-CoV-2-reactive T cell receptors were following Ad26.COV2.S vaccination. The TCR-sequenced set comprised roughly 30 samples: around 20 Ad26.COV2.S vaccine recipients, 5 placebo recipients and 8 SARS-CoV-2 convalescent individuals. Trial participants were randomized into five groups of five: low-dose or high-dose Ad26.COV2.S given once or twice, or placebo on both occasions. Blinding of investigators to trial group allocation was maintained during experiments and outcome assessment.

According to the germline V gene, CDR1 reads SNHLY and CDR2 reads FYNNEI. V gives up 4 bases and J gives up 4 bases, and the segment between their germline ends measures 16 bases. The CDR3 runs 15 amino acids, cysteine and phenylalanine included. The retained sequence is limited to the CDR3, 45 bases, with the frame set at the first base. This specimen's treatment or condition label, interpreted: 15 to 20 received Ad26.COV2.S at low or high dose, single or two shots; about 5 received placebo; per-sample allocation not given. Repertoires of vaccine and placebo recipients were sequenced from samples collected on day 63 after the first injection. Cohort 1b enrolled around 24 adults aged 18-55 years at a single site in Boston, USA, between 29 July and 7 August 2020. Ad26.COV2.S was a replication-incompetent adenovirus type 26 vector expressing a prefusion-stabilized SARS-CoV-2 spike protein from the original Wuhan strain.

Overall results and qualifications from the work: Spike-specific TCR breadth was higher in Ad26.COV2.S recipients than in placebo recipients (P = 0.0014). Comparable non-spike TCR breadth was observed between vaccine and placebo recipients, consistent with only spike being contained in the vaccine. The study was not powered to compare responses between vaccine doses or regimens. After vaccination, substantial breadth of spike-specific CD8+ and CD4+ T cell responses was reported. According to the authors, total T cell responses may have been underestimated by the TCR breadth and depth analyses.

Source: peripheral blood, taken in a trial of Ad26.COV2.S vaccine versus placebo. The receptor's source is a person aged 18-65 years who received the Ad26.COV2.S COVID-19 vaccine or a placebo. Rearrangement joined TRBV2 to TRBJ1-2; the D gene assignment is ambiguous. The sequence in DNA is TGTGCCAGCAGTGCGTTCTTGGCAGACCTCTATGGCTACACCTTC. This is translated as CASSAFLADLYGYTF. This CDR3, with the reference TRBV2 and TRBJ1-2 proteins standing in past its ends, gives the full variable domain EPEVTQTPSHQVTQMGQEVILRCVPISNHLYFYWYRQILGQKVEFLVSFYNNEISEKSEIFDDQFSVERPDGSNFTLKIRSTKLEDSAMYFCASSAFLADLYGYTFGSGTRLTVV.